These T cell receptor beta chains were read from a single sample in a study of CD8 T cells in Susac syndrome. TCRdb re-analysed the immunoSEQ multiplex PCR reads in MiXCR, keeping a single row per CDR3 protein. The sample comprises over 100,000 distinct CDR3 sequences, 85% to 95% of which are singletons, and 0.28% rests with the top ten. Sequences were obtained from CD8+ T cells from PBMCs. All receptors derive from a human donor with Susac syndrome. Each CDR3 is given without its conserved first and last residue. Expanded clones are given a class, and other clones once, few, many or no size at all.

clone size,V gene,J gene,CDR3 protein
-,TRBV13,TRBJ1-1,ASSSTGSDTEAF
-,TRBV6-2/TRBV6-3,TRBJ2-5,ASSLLSGHSDPETQY
-,TRBV7-7,TRBJ2-5,ASSLDGSGGVSETQY
-,TRBV16,TRBJ2-3,ASSPLSPTDTQY
-,TRBV29-1,TRBJ2-7,SVEGTVSYEQY
-,TRBV12-3/TRBV12-4,TRBJ2-1,ASSFRVQSYNEQF
-,TRBV4-3,TRBJ1-1,ASSPDVAILETEAF
-,TRBV29-1,TRBJ1-1,SVETGVDTEAF
-,TRBV5-4,TRBJ2-1,ASSFTGGPGEQF
-,TRBV19,TRBJ2-1,ASSIKSGGPYNEQF
-,TRBV5-4,TRBJ1-1,ASRLGLTEAF
-,TRBV7-6,TRBJ2-2,ASSLGVTGTNTGELF
-,TRBV29-1,TRBJ2-3,SVEDLNQGGADTQY
-,TRBV5-4,TRBJ2-7,ASSGGTTYEQY
-,TRBV29-1,TRBJ1-1,SVQGAF
-,TRBV15,TRBJ2-3,ATSRDGRAGRTDTQY
-,TRBV6-6,TRBJ2-7,ASSYPRAESYEQY
-,TRBV15,TRBJ1-1,ATSWVYGRSEAF
-,TRBV15,TRBJ2-1,ATSPRSAQGEGNEQF
-,TRBV5-1,TRBJ2-6,ASSWRPGANVLT
-,TRBV11-2,TRBJ2-7,ASSLPRLLYEQY
-,TRBV3-1,TRBJ1-3,ASSQFGRGHGNTIY
few,TRBV7-3,TRBJ2-2,ASSPSVAGARTGELF
few,TRBV7-9,TRBJ2-7,ASSRSSYEQY
-,TRBV2,TRBJ2-3,ASLEDPSTDTQY
-,TRBV12-5,TRBJ1-2,ASGLDTRGGYT
-,TRBV20-1,TRBJ2-1,SARDMGARSYNEQF
-,TRBV4-2,TRBJ1-5,ASSQEDGYQPQH
-,TRBV4-3,TRBJ2-7,ASSQLSGASSYEQY
-,TRBV15,TRBJ2-7,ATSRDRQQPPY
-,TRBV5-1,TRBJ2-7,ASSLRTSGAYEQY
-,TRBV13,TRBJ2-7,ASSLGGLDEQY
-,TRBV4-3,TRBJ2-7,ASSDDRDHEQY
-,TRBV27,TRBJ2-3,ASSLLATYTDTQY
-,TRBV4-2,TRBJ1-4,ASSQAVEGGEKLF
-,TRBV4-1,TRBJ1-5,ASSVRQGAGNQPQH
-,TRBV10-1,TRBJ2-1,ASSEPSAGGRYEQF
-,TRBV13,TRBJ2-7,ASSLGRRDYEQY
-,TRBV27,TRBJ2-1,ASSVRTGDYNEQF
-,TRBV29-1,TRBJ1-3,SVTLVSGNTIY
-,TRBV20-1,TRBJ1-2,SATSGELSYGYT
-,TRBV12-3/TRBV12-4,TRBJ2-3,ASSFPTSGNTDTQY
-,TRBV9,TRBJ1-2,ASSAPGQGGGYT
-,TRBV29-1,TRBJ1-1,SVDGTPGVTEAF
-,TRBV30,TRBJ2-1,AWTLFTTGADFPWNEQF
-,TRBV7-9,TRBJ1-4,ASSPPTGDNEKLF